The 9 T cell receptor beta chains presented below share a single source sample, sequenced in a study of blood T cells in healthy people across ages. The second PCR ran about 6 to 12 cycles with a sample-barcoded 5' primer and J-beta primers. TCRdb re-called the 5' RACE reads with MiXCR, one entry per CDR3 protein. The table includes about 930,000 distinct CDR3 sequences, under 35% detected once. This sample was also put to use in a study of T cells of mothers and their children.

The sequenced sample consisted of blood. The receptors were gathered from a woman in her forties in good health.

Concerning this clonotype: This could be a read error, since a much larger clone is one nucleotide away. The chain carries TRBV5-1 and TRBJ2-1, with a possible D match to TRBD2 (6 bases). The CDR3 is 15 residues long. Per germline, CDR1 SGHRS and CDR2 YFSETQ. The ends were cut back, 4 bases at V and 6 bases at J, with 17 bases in the middle. CDR3 DNA sequence: TGCGCCAGCAGCGCACGGACTACGGATGGCAATGAGCAGTTCTTC. Its protein product is CASSARTTDGNEQFF. The full variable domain, rest sourced from reference TRBV5-1 and TRBJ2-1, is KAGVTQTPRYLIKTRGQQVTLSCSPISGHRSVSWYQQTPGQGLQFLFEYFSETQRNKGNFPGRFSGRQFSNSRSEMNVSTLELGDSALYLCASSARTTDGNEQFFGPGTRLTVL.

The V gene is TRBV7-6, the J gene TRBJ1-1; the D gene is possibly TRBD1 (5 bases). Germline V gives CDR1 SGHVS, CDR2 FNYEAQ. This CDR3 spans 15 amino acids. With 5 bases removed from V and 0 bases from J, the gap between germline ends came to 13 bases. The DNA of the CDR3 is TGTGCCAGCAGCCCTCGGGGGGTTCTGAACACTGAAGCTTTCTTT. Translation gives CASSPRGVLNTEAFF. Based on the CDR3 plus reference TRBV7-6 and TRBJ1-1, the full variable domain is GAGVSQSPRYKVTKRGQDVALRCDPISGHVSLYWYRQALGQGPEFLTYFNYEAQQDKSGLPNDRFSAERPEGSISTLTIQRTEQRDSAMYRCASSPRGVLNTEAFFGQGTRLTVV.

To note about this clonotype: A much larger clone is a single base away; this may be a read error. The chain combines TRBV11-1 with TRBJ2-7; D is possibly TRBD1 (8 bases). This CDR3 comprises 16 residues. Germline-derived CDR1 and CDR2 are SGHAT and FQDESV (reference sequence). V was cut by 2 bases and J by 4 bases, with 18 bases left in between. The CDR3 here is CASSLQRGRGPYEQYF. In DNA, the CDR3 is TGTGCCAGCAGCTTACAGCGGGGCAGGGGGCCATACGAGCAGTACTTC.

V gene TRBV6-2 or TRBV6-3 combines with J gene TRBJ1-2, with D possibly TRBD1 on 5 matching bases. Looked up from germline, CDR1 is MNHEY and CDR2 is SVGEGT. There are 16 residues in the CDR3. Between the trimmed V and J ends, which lost 6 bases and 3 bases, there was a span of 20 bases. The CDR3 is CASSTAGRGEHYGYTF. CDR3 in DNA: TGTGCCAGCAGCACGGCCGGGAGGGGCGAGCACTATGGCTACACCTTC.

With regard to this clonotype: One end of the junction does not line up with germline, which may come from a read error. The rearrangement joins TRBV4-3 to TRBJ2-3; maybe TRBD2 (6 bases). Germline values: CDR1 LGHNA, CDR2 YSLEER. The CDR3 runs 15 residues. The CDR3 region is CASSQGGGTTNTQYF. The DNA of the CDR3 is TGCGCCAGCAGCCAAGGCGGCGGGACCACAAATACGCAGTATTTT.

The chain recombines TRBV9 with TRBJ1-2; D is uncertain. The germline CDR1 and CDR2 sequences are SGDLS and YYNGEE. The CDR3 is 14 amino acids. V dropped 0 bases and J dropped 2 bases, with 8 bases sitting between them. DNA of the CDR3: TGTGCCAGCAGCGTAGACGCGACGAACTATGGCTACACCTTC. This translates into CASSVDATNYGYTF.

The sample holds a few counts of this clonotype. V gene TRBV7-2 combines with J gene TRBJ2-3; D tentatively reads TRBD1 or TRBD2 (6 bases each). V was clipped by 2 bases and J by 1 base, with 16 bases between them. Germline lookup yields CDR1 SGHTA and CDR2 FQGNSA. The length of the CDR3 is 17 residues. The CDR3 loop reads CASSLYGGLLGTDTQYF. CDR3 sequence (DNA): TGTGCCAGCAGCTTATATGGGGGGCTATTGGGCACAGATACGCAGTATTTT. The variable domain in full, with the rest retrieved from reference TRBV7-2 and TRBJ2-3, is GAGVSQSPSNKVTEKGKDVELRCDPISGHTALYWYRQSLGQGLEFLIYFQGNSAPDKSGLPSDRFSAERTGGSVSTLTIQRTQQEDSAVYLCASSLYGGLLGTDTQYFGPGTRLTVL.

CDR3 nucleotide sequence: TGTGCCAGCGGCCCCAGGCACCTGGGCAATGAGCAGTTCTTC. This sequence encodes CASGPRHLGNEQFF. V usage is TRBV2 and J usage is TRBJ2-1; no definite D call. Germline values: CDR1 SNHLY, CDR2 FYNNEI. This CDR3 is 14 amino acids long. The V gene lost 8 bases and the J gene lost 6 bases, with 17 bases spanning the gap. The entire variable domain, with the rest obtained from reference TRBV2 and TRBJ2-1, is as follows: EPEVTQTPSHQVTQMGQEVILRCVPISNHLYFYWYRQILGQKVEFLVSFYNNEISEKSEIFDDQFSVERPDGSNFTLKIRSTKLEDSAMYFCASGPRHLGNEQFFGPGTRLTVL.

The rearrangement uses TRBV19 and TRBJ2-1; 13 nucleotides align to TRBD2. Germline CDR1 LNHDA, CDR2 SQIVND (reference sequence). V gave up 6 bases and J gave up 8 bases; unmatched junction bases: 10. The CDR3 is 16 residues long. This CDR3 is CASSPTSGGLGDEQFF. For the CDR3, the DNA is TGTGCCAGTAGCCCGACTAGCGGGGGGCTGGGGGATGAGCAGTTCTTC.